This is a list of T cell receptor beta chains from one sample in a study of T cell responses to AZD1222 COVID-19 vaccine. Sequencing used immunoSEQ multiplex PCR; TCRdb keeps in-frame clones, though not all of them. The sample includes 130,000 or so clones, around 83% of them seen just once. This sample comprised peripheral blood, obtained on day 0 of AZD1222 vaccination. These receptors were collected from an adult in good health. The conserved cysteine and the conserved F or W are not part of the CDR3 here. Clone size is stated in some rows and not others, as once, few, many or a class when expanded.

clone_size,j_call,v_call,cdr3_aa
-,TRBJ2-7,TRBV5-1,ASSFGGMAYEQY
-,TRBJ2-1,TRBV5-4,ASSSVDGNEQF
-,TRBJ2-1,TRBV5-1,ASSLAGSAYNEQF
-,TRBJ2-5,TRBV28,ASSPAGQGKGTQY
-,TRBJ2-7,TRBV19,ASSEKYSYSSYEQY
-,TRBJ2-5,TRBV7-2,ASSLERLQETQY
-,TRBJ1-2,TRBV4-3,ASSLTGGGGYGYT
-,TRBJ2-5,TRBV30,AWSAGRDRLY
-,TRBJ1-2,TRBV5-6,ASSLEGRGYGYT
once,TRBJ2-3,TRBV19,ASSQPGYTDTQY
-,TRBJ1-3,TRBV7-9,ASSTYLGDAGNTIY
-,TRBJ2-3,TRBV30,AWSTSGSTDTQY
-,TRBJ1-5,TRBV30,AWSVQAGVNQPQH
-,TRBJ2-7,TRBV5-1,ASSRGLGPRPPDDEQY
-,TRBJ1-1,TRBV7-9,ASSLLRGLNTEAF
once,TRBJ2-7,TRBV3-1/TRBV3-2,ASSQGRLYYEQY
-,TRBJ2-3,TRBV5-1,ASSVERGTSGTDTQY
-,TRBJ2-3,TRBV29-1,SVGKTGSYTDTQY
-,TRBJ2-5,TRBV18,ASSTNQGEETQY
-,TRBJ2-3,TRBV7-3,ASSLTGQGTDTQY
-,TRBJ1-3,TRBV7-7,ASSLEAGSGNTIY
-,TRBJ1-2,TRBV18,ASSTRSEGYGYT
-,TRBJ1-5,TRBV19,ASSIDDGFNQPQH
-,TRBJ2-5,TRBV3-1/TRBV3-2,ASRRQGAGETQY
few,TRBJ2-7,TRBV7-8,ASSLVLGNYEQY
-,TRBJ1-4,TRBV3-1/TRBV3-2,ASSQGTGGNEKLF
-,TRBJ2-1,TRBV7-9,ASSQGGIEQF
-,TRBJ2-2,TRBV9,ASSPRTNTGELF
-,TRBJ1-1,TRBV5-5,ASSWIEGHTEAF
-,TRBJ2-7,TRBV2,ASSEQGTGFEQY
-,TRBJ2-6,TRBV2,ASSATSGANVLT
-,TRBJ2-5,TRBV3-1/TRBV3-2,ASSQVTGTYNQETQY
-,TRBJ2-6,TRBV27,ASSSGANVLT
-,TRBJ1-3,TRBV10-3,AISESRVSGNTIY
-,TRBJ1-1,TRBV9,ASSFGGNTEAF
-,TRBJ1-4,TRBV5-1,ASTTGGKNEKLF
-,TRBJ2-1,TRBV29-1,SVAASGGPVQF
once,TRBJ2-2,TRBV7-2,ASSIRTSGTTGELF
once,TRBJ2-1,TRBV7-3,ASSAQGEQF
-,TRBJ1-2,TRBV4-3,ASSQERAKGAYGYT
-,TRBJ2-1,TRBV25-1,ASSRTKLAGAYNEQF
once,TRBJ2-2,TRBV6-5,ASSYSGVGTGELF
-,TRBJ2-2,TRBV24-1,ATRSLAGELF
-,TRBJ2-7,TRBV3-1/TRBV3-2,ASSLAVAYEQY
-,TRBJ1-5,TRBV28,ASRGDTNQPQH
-,TRBJ2-5,TRBV7-8,ASSLGQQETQY
-,TRBJ2-1,TRBV7-2,ASSLSGASFNNEQF
-,TRBJ1-1,TRBV5-6,ASSPWTGWKTEAF
-,TRBJ2-3,TRBV10-3,AISDPASGEPDTQY
-,TRBJ1-5,TRBV6-5,ASSYSIQSNQPQH
-,TRBJ1-5,TRBV19,ASSIDYGTRQPQH
-,TRBJ1-5,TRBV7-6,ASSLFGGIGSNQPQH